This TCR beta chain was identified in a study of cytomegalovirus exposure and HLA in healthy donors. The donors belonged to the roughly 130-subject validation cohort, separate from the roughly 650-subject first cohort. As to this clone: Its antigen is not known.

The table came from immunoSEQ multiplex PCR; TCRdb's copy has only in-frame clones and leaves some out. This repertoire shows roughly 100,000 clones, about 85% found once; its top ten account for 20%. Notes on the study in general: Cytomegalovirus-associated TCR beta chains were listed, numbering around 150. Cytomegalovirus status, reportedly, was diagnosed with high specificity and sensitivity by the classifier.

The clonotype was recovered from a man between 18 and 29 years old in good health and CMV-seropositive. The source material was PBMCs.

CDR3 in DNA: TGTGCCAGCAGCTTGGAGGTCAGGGGCTTTTATGGCTACACCTTC. Translation gives CASSLEVRGFYGYTF. This chain links TRBV5-6 with TRBJ1-2, with TRBD1 as a possible D gene (6 bases). This CDR3 region has 15 residues. Trimming stripped 0 bases from V and 5 bases from J, with 14 bases between. CDR1 is SGHDT, CDR2 YYEEEE, per germline. Full variable domain (missing parts from reference TRBV5-6 and TRBJ1-2): DAGVTQSPTHLIKTRGQQVTLRCSPKSGHDTVSWYQQALGQGPQFIFQYYEEEERQRGNFPDRFSGHQFPNYSSELNVNALLLGDSALYLCASSLEVRGFYGYTFGSGTRLTVV.